This passage covers 30 T cell receptor beta chains from one sample sequenced in a study of blood T cells in healthy people across ages. Alongside a J-beta primer mix, a sample-barcoded 5' primer served in a second PCR lasting roughly 7 to 12 cycles. Via MiXCR, TCRdb re-called the 5' RACE reads, giving one row per CDR3 protein. The profile shows 780,000 or so distinct CDR3 sequences, around half of them singletons. Sequencing used blood. These TCRs come from a man older than 75 in good health.

The chain carries TRBV2 and TRBJ2-3, with D possibly TRBD1 on 6 matching bases. This CDR3 contains 15 residues. CDR1 is SNHLY and CDR2 is FYNNEI in the germline V gene. With 5 bases removed from V and 14 bases from J, the gap between germline ends came to 26 bases. The CDR3 coding sequence is TGTGCCAGCAGTAACCGGGCAGGGGTTGACAGATACGCGTATTTT. This gives the protein CASSNRAGVDRYAYF.

This CDR3 is CASSPSGTENYEQYF. Written as DNA, the CDR3 is TGTGCCAGCAGCCCGTCCGGGACAGAGAACTACGAGCAGTACTTC. The chain combines TRBV14 with TRBJ2-7, with TRBD1 matching over 7 bases. CDR1 is SGHDN and CDR2 is FVKESK in the germline V gene. The ends lost 4 bases at V and 3 bases at J; junction bases unmatched: 9. The CDR3 spans 15 residues.

This chain connects TRBV18 to TRBJ2-4; 8 bases are a match to TRBD1. The J call may be in error: the DNA end matches TRBJ2-7 better. This CDR3 spans 14 amino acids. CDR1 is KGHSH, CDR2 LQKENI, per germline. CDR3 DNA sequence: TGTGCCAGCTCACCATCGACAGGGGAGTACGAGCAGTACTTC. It encodes CASSPSTGEYEQYF.

This clonotype showed up just a few times. J is TRBJ2-6 and V is TRBV19; D not certain. Trimming shortened V by 3 bases and J by 2 bases, and 14 bases separated the two germline ends. The CDR3 sequence is 17 residues long. Germline CDR1 reads LNHDA; CDR2 reads SQIVND (reference sequence). CDR3 in amino acids: CASSISRLEAGANVLTF. The CDR3 bases are TGTGCCAGTAGTATTTCGAGGTTGGAAGCTGGGGCCAACGTCCTGACTTTC. The entire variable domain, with the rest obtained from reference TRBV19 and TRBJ2-6, is as follows: DGGITQSPKYLFRKEGQNVTLSCEQNLNHDAMYWYRQDPGQGLRLIYYSQIVNDFQKGDIAEGYSVSREKKESFPLTVTSAQKNPTAFYLCASSISRLEAGANVLTFGAGSRLTVL.

V and J are TRBV20-1 and TRBJ1-1; 8 bases line up with TRBD1. The germline CDR1 and CDR2 sequences are DFQATT and SNEGSKA (reference sequence). The ends lost 3 bases at V and 0 bases at J; junction bases unmatched: 6. This CDR3 is 15 amino acids long. CDR3 nucleotide sequence: TGCAGTGCTAGGTCGGGGACAGGTCTGAACACTGAAGCTTTCTTT. Its protein product is CSARSGTGLNTEAFF.

The V and J genes are TRBV20-1 and TRBJ2-5, with D perhaps matching TRBD1 (6 bases). V gave up 0 bases and J gave up 0 bases, with 14 bases separating them. The CDR3 length is 16 residues. Germline CDR1 DFQATT, CDR2 SNEGSKA (reference sequence). The CDR3: CSARDLQGKDQETQYF. CDR3 DNA sequence: TGCAGTGCTAGAGATCTACAGGGAAAGGACCAAGAGACCCAGTACTTC.

The rearrangement joins TRBV6-5 to TRBJ2-7; maybe TRBD1 (6 bases). Per germline, CDR1 MNHEY and CDR2 SVGAGI. The CDR3 consists of 15 residues. With 1 base removed from V and 5 bases from J, the gap between germline ends came to 15 bases. The CDR3 DNA sequence: TGTGCCAGCAGTTACTGGGGGCCTAGGTTCGACGAGCAGTACTTC. Protein sequence: CASSYWGPRFDEQYF.

The CDR3 sequence is CSVEDRTYEQYF. The DNA of the CDR3 is TGCAGCGTTGAAGATCGAACTTACGAGCAGTACTTC. This chain uses TRBV29-1 with TRBJ2-7; D remains ambiguous. With 0 bases removed from V and 4 bases from J, the gap between germline ends came to 7 bases. This CDR3 spans 12 amino acids. CDR1 SQVTM and CDR2 ANQGSEA come from the germline V gene.

The chain carries TRBV6-6 and TRBJ2-1; TRBD2 matches 7 bases. CDR1 is MNHNY and CDR2 is SVGAGI in the germline V gene (reference sequence). This CDR3 is built from 16 residues. Trimming took 7 bases from V and 1 from J; bases not matched to a gene: 10. The CDR3 protein is CASTEILAVSYNEQFF. In nucleotides, the CDR3 is TGTGCCAGCACCGAAATCCTAGCGGTTTCCTACAATGAGCAGTTCTTC.

The chain couples TRBV12-3 or TRBV12-4 to TRBJ2-1; 8 bases line up with TRBD2. TRBJ2-7 matches the DNA end more closely, so the J call is doubtful. CDR3 length: 14 residues. Written as DNA, the CDR3 is TGTGCCAGCACCCTCAGCGGGAGACACAGTGAGCAGTACTTC. It codes for CASTLSGRHSEQYF.

The CDR3 sequence is CSARREPQSVYGYTF. CDR3 bases: TGCAGTGCCAGAAGGGAGCCCCAGTCAGTGTATGGCTACACCTTC. The rearrangement links TRBV20-1 to TRBJ1-2; no firm D call. Deletions cut 6 bases from V and 5 bases from J, with 22 bases between. Germline CDR1 reads DFQATT; CDR2 reads SNEGSKA (reference sequence). This CDR3 contains 15 residues.

A single count supports this clonotype. This sequence joins TRBV29-1 and TRBJ2-6, with 10 positions matching TRBD1. This CDR3 is 16 amino acids long. Trimming at V came to 8 bases and at J to 0 bases, leaving 7 bases not matched to a gene. Germline V gives CDR1 SQVTM, CDR2 ANQGSEA. The CDR3, as DNA: TGCAGCTACCGGGACAGGGGTAGCTCTGGGGCCAACGTCCTGACTTTC. Its translation is CSYRDRGSSGANVLTF. The full variable domain, with the rest looked up from reference TRBV29-1 and TRBJ2-6, is SAVISQKPSRDICQRGTSLTIQCQVDSQVTMMFWYRQQPGQSLTLIATANQGSEATYESGFVIDKFPISRPNLTFSTLTVSNMSPEDSSIYLCSYRDRGSSGANVLTFGAGSRLTVL.

In its sample, this clonotype was seen many times. J is TRBJ1-6 and V is TRBV7-8, with 7 bases lining up with TRBD1. CDR1 is SGHVS and CDR2 is FQNEAQ in the germline V gene. CDR3 length: 19 amino acids. The J segment lost 6 bases and the V segment lost 2 bases, leaving 16 bases of the junction unmatched. CDR3 in amino acids: CASSLISAPKTGINSPLHF. The CDR3 region has the DNA TGTGCCAGCAGCTTAATCTCCGCCCCTAAGACAGGGATTAATTCACCCCTCCACTTT.

The V call is TRBV30, the J call TRBJ2-7; 12 bases align to TRBD1. This CDR3 has 17 residues. With 4 bases clipped from V and 7 bases from J, the junction kept 17 bases outside the gene matches. Germline V CDR1 and CDR2: GTSNPN, SVGIG (reference sequence). The CDR3, as DNA: TGTGCCTGGAATCCGGGACAGGGGGCTACCTGGCGAGGGGAGCAGTACTTC. It specifies CAWNPGQGATWRGEQYF.

This clonotype showed up many times. The rearrangement uses TRBV13 and TRBJ2-7, with TRBD2 identical over 9 bases. V gave up 2 bases and J gave up 4 bases; unmatched junction bases: 3. The CDR3 sequence is 14 residues long. Germline V CDR1 and CDR2: PRHDT, FYEKMQ (reference sequence). CDR3 in amino acids: CASSLRLAGYEQYF. DNA of the CDR3: TGTGCCAGCAGCTTACGCCTAGCGGGGTACGAGCAGTACTTC. Full variable domain (rest looked up from reference TRBV13 and TRBJ2-7): AAGVIQSPRHLIKEKRETATLKCYPIPRHDTVYWYQQGPGQDPQFLISFYEKMQSDKGSIPDRFSAQQFSDYHSELNMSSLELGDSALYFCASSLRLAGYEQYFGPGTRLTVT.

The V call is TRBV5-1, the J call TRBJ2-5; TRBD2 agrees at 8 bases. From germline, CDR1 is SGHRS and CDR2 YFSETQ. The CDR3 has 14 residues. V lost 2 bases to trimming and J lost 5 bases; unmatched junction nucleotides: 5. This chain's CDR3 is CASSFSGVRETQYF. DNA of the CDR3: TGCGCCAGCAGCTTTAGCGGGGTCAGGGAGACCCAGTACTTC. The full variable domain, completed using reference TRBV5-1 and TRBJ2-5, is KAGVTQTPRYLIKTRGQQVTLSCSPISGHRSVSWYQQTPGQGLQFLFEYFSETQRNKGNFPGRFSGRQFSNSRSEMNVSTLELGDSALYLCASSFSGVRETQYFGPGTRLLVL.

This clonotype was observed a few times. V usage is TRBV6-1 and J usage is TRBJ2-6; no clear D gene. The germline CDR1 and CDR2 sequences are MNHNS and SASEGT. The CDR3 is made up of 18 amino acids. Trimming removed 8 bases from V and 0 bases from J, with 20 bases in between. CDR3 sequence: CASGPLGSRRSGANVLTF. For the CDR3, the DNA is TGTGCCAGCGGGCCCTTAGGTTCAAGACGCTCTGGGGCCAACGTCCTGACTTTC.

The sample holds a few counts of this clonotype. This sequence joins TRBV9 and TRBJ2-3, with 10 bases fitting TRBD2. The germline CDR1 and CDR2 sequences are SGDLS and YYNGEE. This CDR3 is built from 19 residues. With 0 bases clipped from V and 5 bases from J, the junction kept 15 bases outside the gene matches. CDR3 sequence reads: CASSVAPQREGLWKDTQYF. The CDR3 nucleotides read TGTGCCAGCAGCGTAGCCCCCCAGCGGGAGGGCCTTTGGAAAGATACGCAGTATTTT.

The CDR3 nucleotides read TGTGCCAGCAGCCAAGACACCTTCCAAAGGAACACTGAAGCTTTCTTT. It encodes CASSQDTFQRNTEAFF. This chain uses TRBV4-2 with TRBJ1-1, with D uncertain. The CDR3 is 16 residues long. Trimming shortened V by 0 bases and J by 1 base, and 12 bases separated the two germline ends. Germline values: CDR1 LGHNA, CDR2 YNFKEQ.

The V gene is TRBV7-9, the J gene TRBJ2-1; 8 nucleotides align to TRBD2. From germline, CDR1 is SEHNR and CDR2 FQNEAQ (reference sequence). V was pared by 1 base and J by 6 bases, with 14 bases of the junction left unmatched. This CDR3 comprises 18 residues. The CDR3 coding sequence is TGTGCCAGCAGCTTAGGAACCATAGCGGGATCCTACGGCAATGAGCAGTTCTTC. Its translation: CASSLGTIAGSYGNEQFF.

This clonotype has more than one count but fewer than ten. The V gene is TRBV4-1, the J gene TRBJ2-1, with a weak D call TRBD2 (6 bases). Germline V CDR1 and CDR2: MGHRA, YSYEKL. V was shortened by 3 bases and J by 9 bases, with 12 bases between the two germline ends. This CDR3 is 13 amino acids long. CDR3 amino acids: CASSHSGLVEQFF. The CDR3 DNA follows: TGCGCCAGCAGCCATAGCGGCCTAGTTGAGCAGTTCTTC.

The chain links TRBV2 to TRBJ2-5, with TRBD2 matching 7 bases. The trim removed 4 bases at V and 4 bases at J, leaving 9 bases unmatched. CDR3 length: 15 residues. Germline-derived CDR1 and CDR2 are SNHLY and FYNNEI. Here the CDR3 DNA reads TGTGCCAGCAGTGCCGTAGGGGTAGCGGGAGAGACCCAGTACTTC. Translating it yields CASSAVGVAGETQYF.

The chain combines TRBV6-1 with TRBJ2-7, with TRBD2 matching over 14 bases. Per germline, CDR1 MNHNS and CDR2 SASEGT. V trimming: 3 bases; J trimming: 4 bases; junction bases outside the gene matches: 11. The CDR3 is made up of 18 amino acids. CDR3 DNA sequence: TGTGCCAGCAGTGAGGGACTAGCGGGAGAGGTAGCGGCTTACGAGCAGTACTTC. It translates to CASSEGLAGEVAAYEQYF.

This clonotype was seen just once. The chain uses TRBV13 and TRBJ1-4; 8 bases are shared with TRBD1. The CDR3 totals 15 residues. CDR1 PRHDT and CDR2 FYEKMQ come from the germline V gene (reference sequence). J was trimmed by 7 bases and V by 3 bases; bases with no gene match: 7. The CDR3 loop is CASSFRTGTREKLFF. The CDR3 DNA follows: TGTGCCAGCAGCTTCCGGACAGGGACCCGTGAAAAACTGTTTTTT.

The chain employs TRBV2 and TRBJ1-2; 8 bases align to TRBD1. The CDR3 length is 15 residues. CDR1 and CDR2 (germline): SNHLY, FYNNEI. Unmatched junction bases numbered 7, after V lost 3 bases and J lost 4 bases. The CDR3 region is CASSDTWTGIYGYTF. For the CDR3, the DNA is TGTGCCAGCAGTGATACCTGGACAGGGATCTATGGCTACACCTTC. The full variable domain, in which reference TRBV2 and TRBJ1-2 provide the parts outside the CDR3, is EPEVTQTPSHQVTQMGQEVILRCVPISNHLYFYWYRQILGQKVEFLVSFYNNEISEKSEIFDDQFSVERPDGSNFTLKIRSTKLEDSAMYFCASSDTWTGIYGYTFGSGTRLTVV.

This chain connects TRBV20-1 to TRBJ1-5, with D unclear. This CDR3 has 15 amino acids. The germline V gene has CDR1 DFQATT and CDR2 SNEGSKA (reference sequence). V lost 0 bases and J lost 6, with 15 bases in between. CDR3 protein: CSARDPAGFSQPQHF. CDR3 in DNA: TGCAGTGCTAGAGATCCCGCGGGGTTCTCTCAGCCCCAGCATTTT.

The V and J genes are TRBV7-9 and TRBJ1-2; a possible D gene is TRBD1 (5 bases). The germline gives CDR1 SEHNR, CDR2 FQNEAQ (reference sequence). The CDR3 contains 15 residues. The V end lost 5 bases, the J end lost 2 bases, and 15 bases lay between the germline ends. CDR3 amino acids: CASSGDRGGNYGYTF. The DNA for the CDR3 is TGTGCCAGCAGCGGGGACCGTGGCGGAAACTATGGCTACACCTTC.

The chain joins TRBV18 to TRBJ2-7, with D possibly TRBD2 on 5 matching bases. Germline V gives CDR1 KGHSH, CDR2 LQKENI. Trimming cost V 3 bases and J 5 bases, with 11 bases left between them. The CDR3 is made up of 13 amino acids. The CDR3 DNA reads TGTGCCAGCTCACCCAGTGTCGGGGACGAGCAGTACTTC. It is translated as CASSPSVGDEQYF.

The V call is TRBV24-1, the J call TRBJ2-2; D unclear. This CDR3 contains 20 residues. Trimming pared 0 bases from V and 0 bases from J, leaving 19 bases between. Germline V CDR1 and CDR2: KGHDR, SFDVKD. The CDR3 sequence is CATSDLGDPRPPANTGELFF. The CDR3 DNA reads as TGTGCCACCAGTGATTTGGGAGACCCCCGTCCCCCCGCGAACACCGGGGAGCTGTTTTTT.

J is TRBJ2-7 and V is TRBV10-3, with D perhaps TRBD1 (6 bases). Germline-derived CDR1 and CDR2 are ENHRY and SYGVKD. This CDR3 region has 11 residues. The V end was cut by 5 bases, the J end by 5 bases, with 7 bases between. The CDR3 sequence: CAISNRDEQYF. The CDR3 region has the DNA TGTGCCATCAGTAACAGGGACGAGCAGTACTTC.